This T cell receptor (beta chain) stems from a study of CD8 T cells in Susac syndrome. The length of the CDR3 is 17 residues. From germline, CDR1 is MNHEY and CDR2 SMNVEV (reference sequence). V dropped 6 bases and J dropped 0 bases, with 21 bases sitting between them. Reverse transcription of about 0.5 to 1 ug RNA was carried out with random hexamers. MiXCR, run by TCRdb on the immunoSEQ multiplex PCR reads, gives a single entry per CDR3 protein. The sample lists 150,000 to 190,000 distinct CDR3 sequences, 95% to 96% occurring once. The rearrangement joins TRBV27 to TRBJ2-7; the D call may be TRBD1 or TRBD2 (6 bases each). Sequencing input: CD8+ T cells from PBMCs. The receptor was isolated from a human donor with multiple sclerosis. The CDR3 DNA sequence: TGTGCCAGCAGGGGGGGCAAAGGGACGGCAAGCTCCTACGAGCAGTACGTC. Protein product: CASRGGKGTASSYEQYV.